The sample holds a few counts of the clone carrying this TCR beta chain. Its antigen is unidentified. The CDR3 has 15 amino acids. Trimming at V came to 5 bases and at J to 5 bases, leaving 11 bases not matched to a gene. Germline-derived CDR1 and CDR2 are LNHDA and SQIVND (reference sequence). These data are taken from a study of cytomegalovirus exposure and HLA in healthy donors. With 60 Vbeta and 13 Jbeta primers, the PCR was carried out. Assay used: immunoSEQ multiplex PCR; TCRdb lists only in-frame clones, some missing. The data show fewer than 85,000 clones, with around three quarters seen just once and around an eighth held by the top ten. Overall study results and limits: Associated with HLA alleles at 0.05 false discovery rate in a later analysis were approximately 17,000 TCR beta sequences.

This receptor was taken from a male donor in good health and CMV-seropositive. Sequencing was done on a sample of PBMCs. V and J are TRBV19 and TRBJ2-5; 7 bases line up with TRBD1. For the CDR3, the DNA is TGTGCCAGTAGTCCCCTACAGGGGCGTGGGGAGACCCAGTACTTC. As protein: CASSPLQGRGETQYF.